In this sample, the clone carrying this TCR beta chain turned up many times. The antigen is unknown. MiXCR, run by TCRdb on the 5' RACE reads, gives a single entry per CDR3 protein. Of around 150,000 distinct CDR3 sequences in the sample, around 7.9% were seen once. The data originate from a study of CD8 T cells in ankylosing spondylitis. Study-wide findings and caveats: What appeared characteristic of ankylosing spondylitis blood was a TCR beta motif of 7 or 8 highly homologous variants.

V gave up 1 base and J gave up 2 bases; unmatched junction bases: 7. The CDR3 runs 16 residues. Germline V gives CDR1 SGHAT, CDR2 FQNNGV. The V and J genes are TRBV11-2 and TRBJ2-7; 8 bases match TRBD2. Sample: blood, either unsorted or a sorted T cell fraction (not recorded which). This clonotype originated in a female donor with ankylosing spondylitis or in good health (not recorded which). DNA for the CDR3: TGTGCCAGCAGCTTAGTCATCGGGACTAGACCCTACGAGCAGTACTTC. Translation: CASSLVIGTRPYEQYF.